This T cell receptor (beta chain) was found in a study of regulatory T cells in long-lasting Graves disease. Overall study findings and caveats: Persistent Graves' patients had lower TCR diversity than newly diagnosed ones.

V lost 5 bases, J lost 11 bases, and 16 bases lay in between. The CDR3 spans 12 residues. Germline CDR1 reads MNHNS; CDR2 reads SASEGT. A remark on this clonotype: No antigen is known for it.

In building TCR beta libraries, iRepertoire HTBI primers were used together with Arm-PCR of CDR3 regions. TCRdb ran MiXCR on the multiplex PCR reads and lists one entry per CDR3 protein. The sample includes roughly 450,000 distinct CDR3 sequences, about 20% seen only once; the top ten take about 8.3%. The time point: persistent/refractory GD, antithyroid drugs over 5 years with positive TRAb. PBMC RNA served as the TCR library source. The sequence was collected from a female donor with Graves disease. The specimen comprised peripheral blood mononuclear cells (PBMCs), sampled when the disease was refractory, from a patient treated with antithyroid drugs. The genes are TRBV6-1 and TRBJ2-7; D call uncertain. The CDR3 region is CASSHDGEREYF. In DNA form, the CDR3 reads TGTGCCAGCAGTCACGATGGGGAAAGAGAGTACTTC.